Listed below are T cell receptor beta chains from one sample, sequenced in a study of beta chain features in type 1 diabetes. The table came from immunoSEQ multiplex PCR; TCRdb's copy has only in-frame clones and leaves some out. The table includes 130,000 to 150,000 clones, over 9.5% detected once. The sample taken for sequencing was naive CD4+ T cells from blood. The origin of the receptors is a man between 18 and 29 years old in good health. Both conserved end residues are part of each CDR3. Fields, in order: D gene, J gene, clone size, V gene, CDR3 protein, CDR3 DNA. The D gene is left open where the match is weak. Clone size, where shown, is once, few, many, or a class for clones that have expanded.

>.|TRBJ2-2|.|TRBV5-1
CASSTTGSEAGELFF
TGCGCCAGCAGCACCACAGGGTCGGAAGCCGGGGAGCTGTTTTTT
>TRBD1|TRBJ2-7|many|TRBV28
CASSPPDRGSYEQYF
TGTGCCAGCAGTCCCCCGGACAGGGGCTCCTACGAGCAGTACTTC
>.|TRBJ2-7|few|TRBV6-5
CASRGTGGRWEQYF
TGTGCCAGCAGAGGAACAGGCGGTCGGTGGGAGCAGTACTTC
>TRBD2|TRBJ2-1|.|TRBV2
CASSASGTSHNEQFF
TGTGCCAGCAGTGCTTCCGGGACTAGCCACAATGAGCAGTTCTTC
>.|TRBJ1-3|.|TRBV9
CASSALGGEGNTIYF
TGTGCCAGCAGCGCCCTTGGGGGGGAAGGAAACACCATATATTTT
>TRBD1|TRBJ2-7|few|TRBV10-3
CAINQGGATYEQYF
TGTGCCATCAACCAAGGGGGCGCAACCTACGAGCAGTACTTC
>TRBD1|TRBJ2-2|few|TRBV9
CASRPRDSLPGELFF
TGTGCCAGCAGACCCCGGGACAGCCTCCCCGGGGAGCTGTTTTTT
>TRBD1|TRBJ2-7|.|TRBV25-1
CASSESGTGYYEQYF
TGTGCCAGCAGTGAATCCGGGACAGGGTATTACGAGCAGTACTTC
>.|TRBJ2-7|.|TRBV4-1
CASSQGTARTGLRFYEQYF
TGCGCCAGCAGCCAAGGGACCGCACGTACGGGATTAAGATTTTACGAGCAGTACTTC
>.|TRBJ1-4|few|TRBV29-1
CSVGQNEKLFF
TGCAGCGTTGGGCAGAATGAAAAACTGTTTTTT
>.|TRBJ2-2|.|TRBV7-2
CASSAGLNTGELFF
TGTGCCAGCAGCGCGGGACTGAACACCGGGGAGCTGTTTTTT
>.|TRBJ2-5|.|TRBV19
CASSTGWAGETQYF
TGTGCCAGTAGCACCGGCTGGGCGGGAGAGACCCAGTACTTC
>TRBD1|TRBJ2-1|.|TRBV7-2
CASSFGTGGLGEQFF
TGTGCCAGCAGCTTCGGGACAGGGGGATTAGGTGAGCAGTTCTTC
>TRBD2|TRBJ2-6|.|TRBV5-4
CASSGGGAAGANVLTF
TGTGCCAGCAGCGGCGGGGGGGCGGCTGGGGCCAACGTCCTGACTTTC
>.|TRBJ1-2|few|TRBV9
CASSVGGNTNYGYTF
TGTGCCAGCAGCGTAGGGGGCAATACTAACTATGGCTACACCTTC
>.|TRBJ2-3|few|TRBV6-6
CASRSPSTGHTDTQYF
TGTGCCAGCAGGTCGCCTTCGACAGGCCACACAGATACGCAGTATTTT
>TRBD1|TRBJ1-2|.|TRBV14
CASSRDRGSNYGYTF
TGTGCCAGCAGCCGAGACAGGGGGTCTAACTATGGCTACACCTTC
>.|TRBJ2-2|.|TRBV30
CAWSSDTGELFF
TGTGCCTGGAGTTCCGACACCGGGGAGCTGTTTTTT
>TRBD1|TRBJ1-2|many|TRBV30
CAWSIGQGIYGYTF
TGTGCCTGGAGTATTGGACAGGGAATCTATGGCTACACCTTC
>.|TRBJ2-7|few|TRBV27
CASSLLYREIREQYF
TGTGCCAGCAGTTTATTGTACAGGGAAATACGCGAGCAGTACTTC
>.|TRBJ1-4|once|TRBV4-3
CASSQGAATNEKLFF
TGCGCCAGCAGCCAAGGAGCGGCAACTAATGAAAAACTGTTTTTT
>TRBD1|TRBJ1-5|.|TRBV27
CASSSTGVHQPQHF
TGTGCCAGCAGTTCGACAGGGGTCCATCAGCCCCAGCATTTT
>.|TRBJ2-2|few|TRBV6-5
CASSYLRAANTGELFF
TGTGCCAGCAGTTACTTGCGGGCGGCGAACACCGGGGAGCTGTTTTTT
>TRBD2|TRBJ2-2|.|TRBV7-3
CASSLGLAGNTGELFF
TGTGCCAGCAGCTTAGGACTAGCGGGGAACACCGGGGAGCTGTTTTTT
>TRBD1|TRBJ2-3|few|TRBV5-1
CASSLGAGGPTDTQYF
TGCGCCAGCAGCTTGGGTGCAGGGGGCCCGACAGATACGCAGTATTTT
>.|TRBJ1-2|few|TRBV5-6
CASSLVQGNYGYTF
TGTGCCAGCAGCTTGGTTCAGGGGAACTATGGCTACACCTTC
>.|TRBJ2-1|many|TRBV7-3
CASSPRGHNEQFF
TGTGCCAGCTCGCCCAGGGGCCACAATGAGCAGTTCTTC